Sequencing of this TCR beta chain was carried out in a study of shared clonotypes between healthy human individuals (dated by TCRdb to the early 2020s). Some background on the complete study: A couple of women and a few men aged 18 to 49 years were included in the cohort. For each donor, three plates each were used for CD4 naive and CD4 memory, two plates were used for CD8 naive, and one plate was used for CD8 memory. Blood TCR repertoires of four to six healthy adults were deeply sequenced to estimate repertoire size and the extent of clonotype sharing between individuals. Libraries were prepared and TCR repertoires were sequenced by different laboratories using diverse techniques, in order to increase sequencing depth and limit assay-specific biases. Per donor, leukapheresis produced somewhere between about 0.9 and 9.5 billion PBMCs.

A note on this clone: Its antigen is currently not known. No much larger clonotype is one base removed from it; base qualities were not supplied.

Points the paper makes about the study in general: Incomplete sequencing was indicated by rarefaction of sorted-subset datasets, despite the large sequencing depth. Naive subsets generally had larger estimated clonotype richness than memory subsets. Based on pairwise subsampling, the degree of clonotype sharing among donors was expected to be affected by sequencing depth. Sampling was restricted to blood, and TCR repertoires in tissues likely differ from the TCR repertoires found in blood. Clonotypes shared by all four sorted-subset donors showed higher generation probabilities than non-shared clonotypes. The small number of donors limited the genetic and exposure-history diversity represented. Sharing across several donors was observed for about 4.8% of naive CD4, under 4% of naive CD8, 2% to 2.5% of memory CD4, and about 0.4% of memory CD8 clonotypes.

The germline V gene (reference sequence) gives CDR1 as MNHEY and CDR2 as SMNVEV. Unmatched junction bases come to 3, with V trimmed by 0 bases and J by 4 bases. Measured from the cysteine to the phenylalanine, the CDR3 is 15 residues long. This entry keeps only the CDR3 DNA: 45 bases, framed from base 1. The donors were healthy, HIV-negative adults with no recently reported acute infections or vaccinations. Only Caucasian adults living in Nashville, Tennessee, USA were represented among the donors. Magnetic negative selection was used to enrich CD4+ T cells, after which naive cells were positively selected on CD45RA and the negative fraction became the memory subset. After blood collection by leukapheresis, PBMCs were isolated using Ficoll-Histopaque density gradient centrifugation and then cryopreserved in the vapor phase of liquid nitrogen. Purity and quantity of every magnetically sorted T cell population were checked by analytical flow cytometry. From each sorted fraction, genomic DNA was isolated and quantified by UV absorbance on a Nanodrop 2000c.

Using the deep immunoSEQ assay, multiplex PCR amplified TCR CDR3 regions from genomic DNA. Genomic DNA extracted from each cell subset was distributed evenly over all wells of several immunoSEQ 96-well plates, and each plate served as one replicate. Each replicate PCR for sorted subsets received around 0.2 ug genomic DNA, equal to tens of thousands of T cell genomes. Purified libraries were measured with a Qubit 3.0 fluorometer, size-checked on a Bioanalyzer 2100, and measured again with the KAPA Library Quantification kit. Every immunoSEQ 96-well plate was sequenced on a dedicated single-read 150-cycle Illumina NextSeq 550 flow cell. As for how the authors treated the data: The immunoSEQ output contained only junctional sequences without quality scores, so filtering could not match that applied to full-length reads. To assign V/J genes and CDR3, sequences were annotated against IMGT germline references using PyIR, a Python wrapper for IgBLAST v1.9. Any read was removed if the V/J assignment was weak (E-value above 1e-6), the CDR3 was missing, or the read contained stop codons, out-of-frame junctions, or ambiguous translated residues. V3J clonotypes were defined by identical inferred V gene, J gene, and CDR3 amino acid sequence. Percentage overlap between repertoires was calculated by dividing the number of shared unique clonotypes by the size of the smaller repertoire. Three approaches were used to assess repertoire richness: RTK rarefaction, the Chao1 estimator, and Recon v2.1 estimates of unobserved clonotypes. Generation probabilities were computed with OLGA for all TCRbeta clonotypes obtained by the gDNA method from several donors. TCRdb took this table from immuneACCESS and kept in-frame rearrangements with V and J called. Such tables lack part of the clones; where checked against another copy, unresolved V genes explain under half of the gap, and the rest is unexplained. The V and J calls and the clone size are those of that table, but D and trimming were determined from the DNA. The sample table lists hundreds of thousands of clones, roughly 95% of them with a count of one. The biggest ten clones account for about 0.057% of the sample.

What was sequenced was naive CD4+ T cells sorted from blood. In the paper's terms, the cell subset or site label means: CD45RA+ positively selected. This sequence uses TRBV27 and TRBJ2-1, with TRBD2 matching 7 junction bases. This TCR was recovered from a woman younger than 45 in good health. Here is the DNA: TGTGCCAGCAGTTTATCCGTAGCGGGTTACAATGAGCAGTTCTTC. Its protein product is CASSLSVAGYNEQFF.